The clone carrying this T cell receptor (beta chain) has just a few counts. Germline V gene lookup returns CDR1 SGHRS and CDR2 YFSETQ. There are 16 residues in the CDR3. Losses at the gene ends were 0 bases for V and 1 base for J; bases not matched to a gene: 3. MiXCR was run by TCRdb on the 5' RACE reads, yielding one entry per CDR3 protein. Of roughly 1,500,000 distinct CDR3 sequences listed, about 32% are singletons. This sample stems from a study of identical twins. Sequencing was carried out using cord blood. The source of this sequence is a newborn girl in good health. The chain recombines TRBV5-1 with TRBJ2-3; 9 positions match TRBD1. The chain's CDR3 is CASSLGDREGTDTQYF. In nucleotides, the CDR3 is TGCGCCAGCAGCTTGGGGGACAGGGAAGGCACAGATACGCAGTATTTT.